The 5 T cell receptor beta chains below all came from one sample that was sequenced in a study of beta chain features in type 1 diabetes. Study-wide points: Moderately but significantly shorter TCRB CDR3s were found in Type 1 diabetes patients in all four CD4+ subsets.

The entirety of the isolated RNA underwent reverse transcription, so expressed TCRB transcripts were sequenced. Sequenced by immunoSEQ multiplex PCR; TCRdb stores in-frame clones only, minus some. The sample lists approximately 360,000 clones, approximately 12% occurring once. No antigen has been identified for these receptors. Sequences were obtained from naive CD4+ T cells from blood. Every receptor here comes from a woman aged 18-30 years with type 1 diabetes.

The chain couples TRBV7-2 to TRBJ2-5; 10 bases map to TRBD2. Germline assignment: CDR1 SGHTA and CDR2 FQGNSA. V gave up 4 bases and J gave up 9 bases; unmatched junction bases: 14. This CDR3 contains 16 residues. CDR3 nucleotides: TGTGCCAGCAGCTCCCGGACTAGCGGACGCCTGGGGTCCCAGTACTTC. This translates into CASSSRTSGRLGSQYF.

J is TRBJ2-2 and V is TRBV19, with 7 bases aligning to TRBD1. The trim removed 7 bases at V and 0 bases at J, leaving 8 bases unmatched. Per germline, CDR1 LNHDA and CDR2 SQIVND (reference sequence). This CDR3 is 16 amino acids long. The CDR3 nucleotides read TGTGCCAGTACCAAGGGACAGCACGCGAACACCGGGGAGCTGTTTTTT. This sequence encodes CASTKGQHANTGELFF. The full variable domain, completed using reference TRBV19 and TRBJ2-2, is DGGITQSPKYLFRKEGQNVTLSCEQNLNHDAMYWYRQDPGQGLRLIYYSQIVNDFQKGDIAEGYSVSREKKESFPLTVTSAQKNPTAFYLCASTKGQHANTGELFFGEGSRLTVL.

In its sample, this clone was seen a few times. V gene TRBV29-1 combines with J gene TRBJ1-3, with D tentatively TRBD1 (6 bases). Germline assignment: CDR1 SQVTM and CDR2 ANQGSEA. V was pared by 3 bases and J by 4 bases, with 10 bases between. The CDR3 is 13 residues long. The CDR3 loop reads CSVEWGQGNTIYF. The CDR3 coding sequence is TGCAGCGTTGAGTGGGGGCAAGGAAACACCATATATTTT. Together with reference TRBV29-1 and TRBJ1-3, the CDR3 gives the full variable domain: SAVISQKPSRDICQRGTSLTIQCQVDSQVTMMFWYRQQPGQSLTLIATANQGSEATYESGFVIDKFPISRPNLTFSTLTVSNMSPEDSSIYLCSVEWGQGNTIYFGEGSWLTVV.

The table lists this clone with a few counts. The CDR3 coding sequence is TGTGCCAGCAGCTTCGGGACAGGGGATGAGACCCAGTACTTC. It specifies CASSFGTGDETQYF. J is TRBJ2-5 and V is TRBV7-9; TRBD1 aligns across 10 bases. V shed 3 bases, J shed 5 bases, and the junction held 3 bases outside the gene matches. This CDR3 is 14 amino acids long. Germline CDR1 and CDR2: SEHNR and FQNEAQ (reference sequence).

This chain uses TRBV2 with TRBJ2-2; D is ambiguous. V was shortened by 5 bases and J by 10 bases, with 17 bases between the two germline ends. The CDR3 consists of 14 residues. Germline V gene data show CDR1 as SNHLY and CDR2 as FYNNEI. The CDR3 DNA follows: TGTGCCAGCAGTTTCAAGAGTGCTTTGGTGGAGCTGTTTTTT. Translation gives CASSFKSALVELFF.